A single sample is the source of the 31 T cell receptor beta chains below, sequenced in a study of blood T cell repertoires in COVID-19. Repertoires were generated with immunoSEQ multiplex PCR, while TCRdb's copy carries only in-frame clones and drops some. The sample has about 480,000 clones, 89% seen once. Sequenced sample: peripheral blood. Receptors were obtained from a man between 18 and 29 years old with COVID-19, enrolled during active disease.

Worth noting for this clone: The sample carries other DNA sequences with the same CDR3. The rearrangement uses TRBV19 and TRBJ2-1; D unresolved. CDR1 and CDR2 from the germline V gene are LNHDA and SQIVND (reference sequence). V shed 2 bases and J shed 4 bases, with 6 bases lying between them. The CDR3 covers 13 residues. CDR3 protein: CASSISSYNEQFF. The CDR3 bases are TGTGCCAGTAGTATAAGTAGTTACAATGAGCAGTTCTTC.

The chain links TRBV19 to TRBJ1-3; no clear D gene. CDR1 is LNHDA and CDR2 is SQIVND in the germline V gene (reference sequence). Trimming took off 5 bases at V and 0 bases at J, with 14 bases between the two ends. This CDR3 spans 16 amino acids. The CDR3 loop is CASSPPGGLSGNTIYF. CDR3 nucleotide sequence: TGTGCCAGTAGTCCCCCCGGAGGGCTCTCTGGAAACACCATATATTTT.

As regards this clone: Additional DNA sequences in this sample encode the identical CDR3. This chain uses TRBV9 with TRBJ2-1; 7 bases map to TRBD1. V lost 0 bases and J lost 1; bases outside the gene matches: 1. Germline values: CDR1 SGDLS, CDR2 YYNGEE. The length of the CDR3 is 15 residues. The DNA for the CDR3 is TGTGCCAGCAGCGTAGCAGGGGGTTCCTACAATGAGCAGTTCTTC. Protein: CASSVAGGSYNEQFF.

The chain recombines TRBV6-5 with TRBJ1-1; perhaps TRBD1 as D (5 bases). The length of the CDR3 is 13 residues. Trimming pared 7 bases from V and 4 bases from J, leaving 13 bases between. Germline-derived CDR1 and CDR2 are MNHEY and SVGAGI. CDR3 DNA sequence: TGTGCCAGCATCGCAGGGAGGGTCACTGAAGCTTTCTTT. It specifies CASIAGRVTEAFF.

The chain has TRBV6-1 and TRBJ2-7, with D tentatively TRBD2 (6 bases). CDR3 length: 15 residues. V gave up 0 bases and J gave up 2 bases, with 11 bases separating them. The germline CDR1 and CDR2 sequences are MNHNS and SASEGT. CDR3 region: CASSEAGGLPYEQYF. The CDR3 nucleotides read TGTGCCAGCAGTGAAGCGGGGGGTTTACCCTACGAGCAGTACTTC.

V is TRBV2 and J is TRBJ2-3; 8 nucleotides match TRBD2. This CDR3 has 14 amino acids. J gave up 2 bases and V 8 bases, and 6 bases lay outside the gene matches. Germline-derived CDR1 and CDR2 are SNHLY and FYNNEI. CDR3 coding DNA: TGTGCCAGCGGGCGGGGGGACGACACAGATACGCAGTATTTT. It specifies CASGRGDDTDTQYF.

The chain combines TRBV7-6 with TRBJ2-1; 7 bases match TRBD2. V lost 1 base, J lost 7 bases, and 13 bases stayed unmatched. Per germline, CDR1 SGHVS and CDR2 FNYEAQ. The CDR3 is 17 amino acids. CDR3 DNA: TGTGCCAGCAGCTTAGATCCTATTTCCTCGGGGGGAAATGAGCAGTTCTTC. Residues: CASSLDPISSGGNEQFF. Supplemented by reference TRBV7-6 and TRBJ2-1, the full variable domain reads GAGVSQSPRYKVTKRGQDVALRCDPISGHVSLYWYRQALGQGPEFLTYFNYEAQQDKSGLPNDRFSAERPEGSISTLTIQRTEQRDSAMYRCASSLDPISSGGNEQFFGPGTRLTVL.

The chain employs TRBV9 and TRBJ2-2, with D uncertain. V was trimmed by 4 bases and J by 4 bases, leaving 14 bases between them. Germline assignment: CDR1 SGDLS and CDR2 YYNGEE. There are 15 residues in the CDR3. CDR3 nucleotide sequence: TGTGCCAGCAGCCCCCAGAGCGTGAGCACCGGGGAGCTGTTTTTT. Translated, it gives CASSPQSVSTGELFF.

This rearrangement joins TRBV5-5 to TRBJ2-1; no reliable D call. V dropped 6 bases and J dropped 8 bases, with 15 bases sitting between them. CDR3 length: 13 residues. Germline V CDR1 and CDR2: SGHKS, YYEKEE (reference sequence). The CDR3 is CASNGPPSDEQFF. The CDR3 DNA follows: TGTGCCAGCAACGGCCCCCCGAGCGATGAGCAGTTCTTC.

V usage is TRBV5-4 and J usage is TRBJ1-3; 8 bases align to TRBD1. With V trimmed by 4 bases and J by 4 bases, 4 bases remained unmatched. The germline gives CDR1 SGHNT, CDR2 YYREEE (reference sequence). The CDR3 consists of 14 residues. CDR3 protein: CASSPGTGGNTIYF. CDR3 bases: TGTGCCAGCAGCCCTGGGACAGGCGGAAACACCATATATTTT.

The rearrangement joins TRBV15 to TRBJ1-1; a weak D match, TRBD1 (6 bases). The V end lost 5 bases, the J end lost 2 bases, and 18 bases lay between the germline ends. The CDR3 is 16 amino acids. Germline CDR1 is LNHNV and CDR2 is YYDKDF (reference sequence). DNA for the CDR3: TGTGCCACCAGCGAAGCTTACGGGGGGCCAAACACTGAAGCTTTCTTT. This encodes CATSEAYGGPNTEAFF.

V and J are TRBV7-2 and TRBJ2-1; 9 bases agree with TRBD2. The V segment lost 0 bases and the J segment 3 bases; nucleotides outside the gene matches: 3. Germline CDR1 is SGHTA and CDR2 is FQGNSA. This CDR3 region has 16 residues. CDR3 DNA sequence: TGTGCCAGCAGCTTAGCCGCGACTAGCGGCTACAATGAGCAGTTCTTC. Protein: CASSLAATSGYNEQFF.

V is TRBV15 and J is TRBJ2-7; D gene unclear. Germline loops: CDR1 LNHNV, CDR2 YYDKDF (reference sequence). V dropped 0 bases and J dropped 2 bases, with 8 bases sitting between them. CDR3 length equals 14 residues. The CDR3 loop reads CATSRDQAAYEQYF. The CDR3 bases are TGTGCCACCAGCAGAGATCAGGCAGCCTACGAGCAGTACTTC.

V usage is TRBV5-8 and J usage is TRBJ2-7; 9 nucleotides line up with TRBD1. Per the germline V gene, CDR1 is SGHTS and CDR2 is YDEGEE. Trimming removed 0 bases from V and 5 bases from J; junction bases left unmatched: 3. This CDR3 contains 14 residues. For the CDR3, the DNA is TGTGCCAGCAGCTTGGCGGGACAGGGAAACGAGCAGTACTTC. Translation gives CASSLAGQGNEQYF.

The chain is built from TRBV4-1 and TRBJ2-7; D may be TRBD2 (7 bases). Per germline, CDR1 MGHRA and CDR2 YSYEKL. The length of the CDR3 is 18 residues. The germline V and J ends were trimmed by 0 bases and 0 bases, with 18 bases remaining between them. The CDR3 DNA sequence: TGCGCCAGCAGCCAAGAAGGTCCCGGGGGGCGCTTCTCCTACGAGCAGTACTTC. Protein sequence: CASSQEGPGGRFSYEQYF.

The CDR3 bases are TGTGCCAGCAGCCCACCCCGTCCGGGACGCGGGGGGGCCTACGAGCAGTACTTC. Encoded protein: CASSPPRPGRGGAYEQYF. This chain links TRBV7-2 with TRBJ2-7; 9 bases are a match to TRBD2. The germline V gene has CDR1 SGHTA and CDR2 FQGNSA. The CDR3 consists of 18 residues. With 5 bases clipped from V and 2 bases from J, the junction kept 16 bases outside the gene matches.

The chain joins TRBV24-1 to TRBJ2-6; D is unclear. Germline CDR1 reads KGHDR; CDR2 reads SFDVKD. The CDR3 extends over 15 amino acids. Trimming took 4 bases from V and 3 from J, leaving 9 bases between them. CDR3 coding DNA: TGTGCCACCAGTGAAATGAAGCGTGGGGCCAACGTCCTGACTTTC. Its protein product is CATSEMKRGANVLTF.

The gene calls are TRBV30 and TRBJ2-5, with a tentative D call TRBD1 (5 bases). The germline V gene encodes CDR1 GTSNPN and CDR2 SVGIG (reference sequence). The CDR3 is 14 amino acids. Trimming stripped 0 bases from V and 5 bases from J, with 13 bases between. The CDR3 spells CAWSVGPIAETQYF. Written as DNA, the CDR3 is TGTGCCTGGAGTGTGGGGCCCATCGCGGAGACCCAGTACTTC.

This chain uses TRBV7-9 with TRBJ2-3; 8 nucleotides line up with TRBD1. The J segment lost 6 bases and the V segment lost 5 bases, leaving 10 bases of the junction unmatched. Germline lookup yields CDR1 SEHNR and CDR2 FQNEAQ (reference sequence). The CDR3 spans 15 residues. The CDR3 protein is CASSHAQGARDTQYF. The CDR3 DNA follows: TGTGCCAGCAGCCACGCCCAGGGGGCAAGGGATACGCAGTATTTT.

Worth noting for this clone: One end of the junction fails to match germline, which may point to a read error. This chain's CDR3 is CASSLSLIGNQPQHF. DNA of the CDR3: TGTGCCAGCAGCTTATCCCTAATCGGCAATCAGCCCCAGCATTTT. The chain uses TRBV27 and TRBJ1-5; D remains unclear. This CDR3 spans 15 amino acids. Germline CDR1 and CDR2: MNHEY and SMNVEV (reference sequence).

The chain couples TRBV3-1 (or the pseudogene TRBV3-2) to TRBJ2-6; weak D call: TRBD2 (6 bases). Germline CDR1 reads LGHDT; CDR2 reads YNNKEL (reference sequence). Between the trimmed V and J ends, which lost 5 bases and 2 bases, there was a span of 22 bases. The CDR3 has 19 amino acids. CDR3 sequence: CASSVEVRGKGTGANVLTF. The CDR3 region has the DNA TGTGCCAGCAGCGTAGAGGTACGCGGGAAGGGAACTGGGGCCAACGTCCTGACTTTC.

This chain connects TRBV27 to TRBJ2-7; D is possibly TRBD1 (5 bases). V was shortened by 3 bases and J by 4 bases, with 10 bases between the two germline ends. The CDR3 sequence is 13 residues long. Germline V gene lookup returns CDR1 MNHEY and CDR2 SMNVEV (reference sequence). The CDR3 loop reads CASSFRVGYEQYF. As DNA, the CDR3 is TGTGCCAGCAGTTTCAGGGTGGGTTACGAGCAGTACTTC.

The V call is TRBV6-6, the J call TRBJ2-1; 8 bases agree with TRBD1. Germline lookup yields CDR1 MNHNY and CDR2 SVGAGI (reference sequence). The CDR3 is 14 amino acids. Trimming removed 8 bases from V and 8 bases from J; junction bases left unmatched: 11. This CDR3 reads CASCGTGQGDEQFF. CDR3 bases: TGTGCCAGCTGTGGGACAGGACAGGGCGATGAGCAGTTCTTC.

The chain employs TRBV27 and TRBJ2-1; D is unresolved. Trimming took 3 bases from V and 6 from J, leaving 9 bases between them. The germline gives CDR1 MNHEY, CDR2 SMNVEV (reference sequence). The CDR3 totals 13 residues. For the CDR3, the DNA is TGTGCCAGCAGTTTCCGCGGCGCCAATGAGCAGTTCTTC. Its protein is CASSFRGANEQFF.

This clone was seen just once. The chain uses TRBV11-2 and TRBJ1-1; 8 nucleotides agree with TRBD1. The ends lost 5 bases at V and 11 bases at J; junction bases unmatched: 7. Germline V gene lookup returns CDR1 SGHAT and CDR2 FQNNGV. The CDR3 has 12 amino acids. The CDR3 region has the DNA TGTGCCAGCAGCCGGACAGGGCTCGAGGCTTTCTTT. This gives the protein CASSRTGLEAFF. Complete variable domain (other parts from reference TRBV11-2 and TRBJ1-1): EAGVAQSPRYKIIEKRQSVAFWCNPISGHATLYWYQQILGQGPKLLIQFQNNGVVDDSQLPKDRFSAERLKGVDSTLKIQPAKLEDSAVYLCASSRTGLEAFFGQGTRLTVV.

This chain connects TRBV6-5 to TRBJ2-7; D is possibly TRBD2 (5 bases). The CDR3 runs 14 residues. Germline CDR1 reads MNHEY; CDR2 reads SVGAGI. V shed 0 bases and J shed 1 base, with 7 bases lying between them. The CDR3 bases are TGTGCCAGCAGTTACTCGAGGGATTCCTACGAGCAGTACTTC. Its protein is CASSYSRDSYEQYF.

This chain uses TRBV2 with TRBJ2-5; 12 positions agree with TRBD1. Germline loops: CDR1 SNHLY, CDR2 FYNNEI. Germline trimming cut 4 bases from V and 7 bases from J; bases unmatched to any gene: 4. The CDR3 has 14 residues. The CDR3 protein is CASSGGQGAMTQYF. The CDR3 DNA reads TGTGCCAGCAGTGGGGGACAGGGGGCGATGACCCAGTACTTC.

CDR3 region: CASSQLGGIIDEQFF. For the CDR3, the DNA is TGTGCCAGCAGCCAGTTGGGAGGGATCATCGATGAGCAGTTCTTC. This chain joins TRBV14 and TRBJ2-1; 7 bases agree with TRBD2. V lost 3 bases and J lost 8; bases outside the gene matches: 10. The CDR3 runs to 15 residues. Looked up from germline, CDR1 is SGHDN and CDR2 is FVKESK.

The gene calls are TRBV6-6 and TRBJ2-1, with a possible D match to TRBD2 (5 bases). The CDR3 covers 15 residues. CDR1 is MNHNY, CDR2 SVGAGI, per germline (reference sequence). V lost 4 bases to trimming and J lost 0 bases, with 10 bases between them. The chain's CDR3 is CASSFGVSSYNEQFF. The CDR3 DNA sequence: TGTGCCAGCAGTTTCGGGGTTAGCTCCTACAATGAGCAGTTCTTC.

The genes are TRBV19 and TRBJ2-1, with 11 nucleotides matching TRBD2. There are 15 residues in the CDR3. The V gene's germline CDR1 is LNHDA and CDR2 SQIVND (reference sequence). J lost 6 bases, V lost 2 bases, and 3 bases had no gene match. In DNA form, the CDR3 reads TGTGCCAGTAGTATATCCACTAGCGGGGGCAATGAGCAGTTCTTC. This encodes CASSISTSGGNEQFF.

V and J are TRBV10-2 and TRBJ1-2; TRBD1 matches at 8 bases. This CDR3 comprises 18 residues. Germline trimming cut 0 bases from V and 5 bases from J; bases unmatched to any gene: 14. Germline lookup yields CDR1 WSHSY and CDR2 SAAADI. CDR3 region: CASSESPGGASHRYGYTF. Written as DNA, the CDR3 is TGCGCCAGCAGTGAGTCGCCAGGGGGCGCTTCGCATCGGTATGGCTACACCTTC.